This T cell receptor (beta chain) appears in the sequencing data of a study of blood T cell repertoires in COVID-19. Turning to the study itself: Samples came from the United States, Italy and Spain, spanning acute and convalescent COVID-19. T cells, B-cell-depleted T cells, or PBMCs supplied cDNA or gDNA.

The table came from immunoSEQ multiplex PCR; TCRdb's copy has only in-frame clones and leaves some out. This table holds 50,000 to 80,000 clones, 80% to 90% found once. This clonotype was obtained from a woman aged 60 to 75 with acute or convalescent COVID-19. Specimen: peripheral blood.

CDR3 DNA sequence: TGTGCTAGTGGTCCCGGACAGGGGAGAGAAAAACTGTTTTTT. Its translation: CASGPGQGREKLFF. The chain recombines TRBV12-5 with TRBJ1-4; 9 positions match TRBD1. V shed 5 bases and J 8 bases; nucleotides not matched to a gene: 6. Germline assignment: CDR1 LGHNT and CDR2 FRNRAP. The CDR3 spans 14 residues.